Shown below are 13 T cell receptor beta chains from a single sample sequenced in a study of blood T cell repertoires in COVID-19. The method was immunoSEQ multiplex PCR; TCRdb's version includes in-frame clones alone and lacks a portion of them. The table lists 85,000 to 100,000 clones, 90% of them singletons. The sequencing input was peripheral blood. The receptors were gathered from a man in his sixties with acute or convalescent COVID-19.

The rearrangement uses TRBV5-1 and TRBJ2-1; TRBD2 matches 11 bases. The V segment lost 4 bases and the J segment 2 bases; nucleotides outside the gene matches: 11. Per germline, CDR1 SGHRS and CDR2 YFSETQ. This CDR3 region has 18 residues. The chain's CDR3 is CASSVGRLAGGTYNEQFF. The CDR3 DNA is TGCGCCAGCAGCGTTGGGAGGCTAGCGGGGGGCACCTACAATGAGCAGTTCTTC.

The V call is TRBV5-6, the J call TRBJ2-3; unclear D gene. The germline CDR1 and CDR2 sequences are SGHDT and YYEEEE. The CDR3 has 15 residues. The germline V and J ends were trimmed by 0 bases and 9 bases, with 17 bases remaining between them. The CDR3 is CASSLDGPLLYTQYF. DNA for the CDR3: TGTGCCAGCAGCTTGGATGGGCCGCTCCTATACACGCAGTATTTT.

V is TRBV7-9 and J is TRBJ1-2; a possible D gene is TRBD1 (5 bases). V lost 11 bases and J 1 base, leaving 11 bases between the germline ends. Germline V gene sequence: CDR1 SEHNR, CDR2 FQNEAQ (reference sequence). CDR3 length: 12 amino acids. The CDR3 region has the DNA TGTGCCGGAGGGACGGATAACTATGGCTACACCTTC. It codes for CAGGTDNYGYTF.

V is TRBV28 and J is TRBJ1-2; 7 nucleotides match TRBD1. The V gene's germline CDR1 is MDHEN and CDR2 SYDVKM. The CDR3 contains 15 residues. The V gene end was trimmed by 3 bases and the J gene end by 4 bases; junction bases not matched to a gene: 8. In DNA form, the CDR3 reads TGTGCCAGCAGTTTTCAAGGGGGCCTCGGCTATGGCTACACCTTC. This codes for CASSFQGGLGYGYTF.

This clone was observed a single time. The V gene is TRBV11-2, the J gene TRBJ1-2; 8 nucleotides match TRBD1. The CDR3 is made up of 15 amino acids. The V and J ends lost 5 bases and 5 bases, in that order; junction bases with no gene match: 10. The germline CDR1 and CDR2 sequences are SGHAT and FQNNGV. This CDR3 is CASSSSRQGIYGYTF. CDR3 bases: TGTGCCAGCAGCAGTTCTCGACAGGGGATTTATGGCTACACCTTC.

V gene TRBV5-1 combines with J gene TRBJ1-1, with D possibly matching TRBD1 (5 bases). Germline V gives CDR1 SGHRS, CDR2 YFSETQ. The V end lost 0 bases, the J end lost 4 bases, and 22 bases lay between the germline ends. The CDR3 is 18 residues long. This chain's CDR3 is CASSLGGMLSGAGTEAFF. The CDR3 region has the DNA TGCGCCAGCAGCTTGGGGGGAATGTTAAGTGGGGCAGGCACTGAAGCTTTCTTT.

The V and J genes are TRBV2 and TRBJ1-1; a weak D match, TRBD1 (5 bases). The CDR3 contains 15 residues. V lost 3 bases and J lost 4, with 15 bases in between. Germline V gene data show CDR1 as SNHLY and CDR2 as FYNNEI. The CDR3: CASSEQGILGTEAFF. CDR3 DNA sequence: TGTGCCAGCAGTGAGCAGGGAATTCTGGGCACTGAAGCTTTCTTT.

This clone appeared a few times. The chain carries TRBV7-9 and TRBJ1-5; D call uncertain. The germline V and J ends were trimmed by 2 bases and 5 bases, with 7 bases remaining between them. This CDR3 has 13 residues. Germline loops: CDR1 SEHNR, CDR2 FQNEAQ (reference sequence). CDR3 residues: CASSLNEYQPQHF. The CDR3 coding sequence is TGTGCCAGCAGCTTAAACGAGTATCAGCCCCAGCATTTT.

The chain joins TRBV18 to TRBJ1-6, with D possibly TRBD1 on 5 matching bases. V lost 6 bases to trimming and J lost 10 bases, with 25 bases between them. CDR1 is KGHSH and CDR2 is LQKENI in the germline V gene. The CDR3 has 17 amino acids. The CDR3 loop is CASSLRDAGPANSPLHF. CDR3 DNA sequence: TGTGCCAGCTCCTTGCGGGACGCCGGACCGGCTAACTCACCCCTCCACTTT.

The V call is TRBV7-2, the J call TRBJ2-7, with TRBD2 matching 11 bases. CDR1 and CDR2 (germline): SGHTA, FQGNSA. Trimming removed 5 bases from V and 7 bases from J; junction bases left unmatched: 7. The CDR3 consists of 14 residues. The CDR3 sequence: CASSQTSGAGEQYF. CDR3 in DNA: TGTGCCAGCAGCCAGACTAGCGGGGCGGGGGAGCAGTACTTC. Full variable domain (outside the CDR3, taken from reference TRBV7-2 and TRBJ2-7): GAGVSQSPSNKVTEKGKDVELRCDPISGHTALYWYRQSLGQGLEFLIYFQGNSAPDKSGLPSDRFSAERTGGSVSTLTIQRTQQEDSAVYLCASSQTSGAGEQYFGPGTRLTVT.

The genes are TRBV7-9 and TRBJ1-2; 7 positions agree with TRBD1. This CDR3 region has 13 residues. Germline CDR1 SEHNR, CDR2 FQNEAQ (reference sequence). After removal of 3 bases from V and 8 bases from J, the junction contained 6 bases not matched to a gene. CDR3 amino acids: CASSFGRGLGYTF. CDR3 DNA sequence: TGTGCCAGCAGCTTCGGGAGGGGGCTCGGCTACACCTTC.

The chain combines TRBV5-1 with TRBJ1-2, with 9 bases fitting TRBD1. The CDR3 runs to 14 residues. Germline V gene lookup returns CDR1 SGHRS and CDR2 YFSETQ. V shed 5 bases, J shed 4 bases, and the junction held 6 bases outside the gene matches. CDR3 loop: CASSQEQGAYGYTF. Here the CDR3 DNA reads TGCGCCAGCAGTCAGGAACAGGGGGCCTATGGCTACACCTTC.

The rearrangement joins TRBV3-1 (or the pseudogene TRBV3-2) to TRBJ2-5; D unresolved. V lost 0 bases and J lost 8, with 13 bases in between. The CDR3 totals 14 residues. From germline, CDR1 is LGHDT and CDR2 YNNKEL (reference sequence). CDR3: CASSQEGSLDTQYF. As DNA, the CDR3 is TGTGCCAGCAGCCAAGAGGGCAGCCTGGATACCCAGTACTTC.